This TCR beta chain comes out of a study of shared clonotypes between healthy human individuals. Whole-study context: A couple of women and a few men aged 18 to 49 served as donors.

CDR3 size: 15 residues. Trimming removed 1 base from V and 3 bases from J, with 12 bases in between. CDR1 is MNHNY, CDR2 SVGAGI, per germline (reference sequence). Execution of the assay was at deep level. Each PCR replicate from the sorted subsets contained about 200 ng DNA, which is some 32,000 T cell genomes. Clones were sequenced by immunoSEQ multiplex PCR, and TCRdb holds only the in-frame ones, with some missing. Among more than 2 million clones, approximately 95% were seen once, and the ten largest hold under 0.15%. This TCR derives from a man younger than 30 in good health. The chain has TRBV6-6 and TRBJ1-2; D not resolved. Sequenced input: naive CD4+ T cells sorted from blood. Subset here: CD45RA+ positively selected. The CDR3 DNA is TGTGCCAGCAGTTACTTGCCCGGCCCTGACTATGGCTACACCTTC. Its protein is CASSYLPGPDYGYTF.